This T cell receptor (beta chain) was profiled in a study of shared T cell receptors in the human thymus. TCRdb keeps only in-frame clones here, not all; method: immunoSEQ multiplex PCR. The sample yields hundreds of thousands of clones, more than 75% seen once. Another study also made use of these data, one on human thymus T cells.

This receptor was identified in a boy in the first two years of life with a congenital heart defect. The sample comprised thymocytes.

The DNA for the CDR3 is TGCGCCAGCAGCCAAAAAAGCGCAGGGGGCTCCTACAATGAGCAGTTCTTC. Protein product: CASSQKSAGGSYNEQFF. The chain carries TRBV4-3 and TRBJ2-1, with 7 positions matching TRBD1. Germline loops: CDR1 LGHNA, CDR2 YSLEER. This CDR3 spans 17 amino acids. Unmatched junction bases numbered 7, after V lost 2 bases and J lost 0 bases.